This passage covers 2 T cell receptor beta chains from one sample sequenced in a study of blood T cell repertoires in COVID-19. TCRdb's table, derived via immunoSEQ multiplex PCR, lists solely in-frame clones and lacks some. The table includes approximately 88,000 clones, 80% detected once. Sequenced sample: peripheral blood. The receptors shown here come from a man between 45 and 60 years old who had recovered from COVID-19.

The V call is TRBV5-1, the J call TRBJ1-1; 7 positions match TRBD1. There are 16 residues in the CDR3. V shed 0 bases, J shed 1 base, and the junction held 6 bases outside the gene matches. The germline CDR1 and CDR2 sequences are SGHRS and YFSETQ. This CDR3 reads CASSLDPRQGNTEAFF. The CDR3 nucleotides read TGCGCCAGCAGCTTGGACCCCAGACAGGGGAACACTGAAGCTTTCTTT. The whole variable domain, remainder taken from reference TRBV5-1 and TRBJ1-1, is KAGVTQTPRYLIKTRGQQVTLSCSPISGHRSVSWYQQTPGQGLQFLFEYFSETQRNKGNFPGRFSGRQFSNSRSEMNVSTLELGDSALYLCASSLDPRQGNTEAFFGQGTRLTVV.

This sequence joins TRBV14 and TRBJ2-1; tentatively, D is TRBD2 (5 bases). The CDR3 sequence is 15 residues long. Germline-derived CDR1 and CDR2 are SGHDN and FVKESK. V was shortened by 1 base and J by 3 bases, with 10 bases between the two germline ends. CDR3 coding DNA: TGTGCCAGCAGCCAAGTCCCAGGAGGCTACAATGAGCAGTTCTTC. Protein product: CASSQVPGGYNEQFF.